The following is a T cell receptor beta chain sequence with its context. This entry comes from a study of cytomegalovirus exposure and HLA in healthy donors. The overall study: Membership in the Caucasian-associated ancestry cluster was found for around four fifths of almost 400 genotyped donors.

The CDR3 has 14 amino acids. Trimming left V 4 bases short and J 10 bases short, with 17 bases between. The germline V gene has CDR1 SEHNR and CDR2 FQNEAQ (reference sequence). The PCR was carried out with 60 Vbeta primers and 13 Jbeta primers. Generated by immunoSEQ multiplex PCR, the TCRdb table keeps only in-frame clones and is missing some. The repertoire consists of 170,000 or so clones, with around 77% occurring once and the leading ten covering about 1.3%. The sequenced sample consisted of PBMCs. This TCR came from a woman aged 30 to 39 in good health and CMV-seronegative. The genes are TRBV7-9 and TRBJ2-1; a possible D gene is TRBD1 (6 bases). Written as DNA, the CDR3 is TGTGCCAGCAGCTACCCCACAGGGATTGGGGAGCAGTTCTTC. It codes for CASSYPTGIGEQFF.